Below are 23 T cell receptor beta chains sequenced from a single sample in a study of cytomegalovirus exposure and HLA in healthy donors. The PCR used 60 Vbeta and 13 Jbeta primers. Profiling relied on immunoSEQ multiplex PCR, and the TCRdb table lists in-frame clones only, not all of them. The sample has 150,000 to 200,000 clones, about 85% seen once; the top ten hold 1% to 1.5%. The sample was PBMCs. These receptors were taken from a man aged 50 or older in good health and CMV-seropositive.

The J gene is TRBJ1-5, the V gene TRBV28, with D unclear. The V gene lost 6 bases and the J gene lost 7 bases, with 10 bases spanning the gap. There are 12 residues in the CDR3. Germline V gene lookup returns CDR1 MDHEN and CDR2 SYDVKM. CDR3 DNA: TGTGCCAGCAGCAATCCGGGGCAGCCCCAGCATTTT. It translates to CASSNPGQPQHF.

This chain links TRBV10-3 with TRBJ1-1, with TRBD1 as a possible D gene (6 bases). The CDR3 has 13 residues. Trimming cost V 7 bases and J 1 base, with 10 bases left between them. Germline lookup yields CDR1 ENHRY and CDR2 SYGVKD. This CDR3 is CAIKGGPNTEAFF. CDR3 nucleotides: TGTGCCATCAAAGGGGGACCGAACACTGAAGCTTTCTTT.

This chain uses TRBV10-1 with TRBJ2-1; 11 bases fit TRBD2. CDR1 and CDR2 from the germline V gene are WNHNN and SYGVQD (reference sequence). The CDR3 extends over 15 amino acids. V lost 0 bases to trimming and J lost 8 bases; unmatched junction nucleotides: 3. The DNA for the CDR3 is TGCGCCAGCAGTGAGTCGATAGCGGGGGGGTATGAGCAGTTCTTC. Encoded protein: CASSESIAGGYEQFF.

V and J are TRBV2 and TRBJ1-1; no clear D gene. V lost 7 bases, J lost 5 bases, and 11 bases lay in between. CDR1 and CDR2 (germline): SNHLY, FYNNEI. The CDR3 is 12 amino acids. The CDR3 protein is CASTRLSTEAFF. Written as DNA, the CDR3 is TGTGCCAGCACGCGTCTGTCTACTGAAGCTTTCTTT.

Worth noting for this clone: Other DNA sequences within the sample encode an identical CDR3. The V call is TRBV29-1, the J call TRBJ2-3, with a weak D call TRBD1 (5 bases). Germline V lookup: CDR1 SQVTM, CDR2 ANQGSEA. CDR3 size: 13 residues. Trimming removed 4 bases at V and 2 bases at J, with 10 bases between. DNA of the CDR3: TGCAGCGTTGCAGGCAGGGCCACAGATACGCAGTATTTT. It specifies CSVAGRATDTQYF.

This chain joins TRBV5-1 and TRBJ2-1; the match to TRBD2 covers 15 bases. V was pared by 4 bases and J by 4 bases, with 0 bases of the junction left unmatched. Germline CDR1 and CDR2: SGHRS and YFSETQ. CDR3 size: 15 residues. CDR3 nucleotides: TGCGCCAGCAGCGGGACTAGCGGGGGGTACAATGAGCAGTTCTTC. This gives the protein CASSGTSGGYNEQFF.

This clone was counted between two and nine times. A read error may produce the germline difference seen at one junction end. The gene calls are TRBV6-1 and TRBJ2-7, with a possible D match to TRBD1 (6 bases). The CDR3 consists of 15 residues. Germline CDR1 is MNHNS and CDR2 is SASEGT. CDR3 nucleotides: TGTGCCAGCAGTGAAGGACAGGCAGGCCGCTTCAGGATGGACTTC. Amino acid sequence: CASSEGQAGRFRMDF.

The chain links TRBV30 to TRBJ1-5; D perhaps matches TRBD1 (6 bases). The germline gives CDR1 GTSNPN, CDR2 SVGIG (reference sequence). The V end was cut by 2 bases, the J end by 7 bases, with 12 bases between. The CDR3 has 13 residues. The CDR3 sequence: CAWSSLDSQPQHF. CDR3 DNA sequence: TGTGCCTGGAGTAGCTTGGACAGCCAGCCCCAGCATTTT.

This chain connects TRBV2 to TRBJ2-7, with D possibly matching TRBD2 (5 bases). The V end was cut by 9 bases, the J end by 3 bases, with 12 bases between. Looked up from germline, CDR1 is SNHLY and CDR2 is FYNNEI. The CDR3 is 12 residues long. The CDR3 sequence is CARGGRYYEQYF. The CDR3 DNA reads as TGTGCCAGGGGCGGGCGCTACTACGAGCAGTACTTC.

The chain joins TRBV6-1 to TRBJ1-1; no reliable D call. V was trimmed by 3 bases and J by 0 bases, leaving 8 bases between them. Looked up from germline, CDR1 is MNHNS and CDR2 is SASEGT. CDR3 size: 14 residues. CDR3 in amino acids: CASSDYSMNTEAFF. The DNA for the CDR3 is TGTGCCAGCAGTGATTACAGTATGAACACTGAAGCTTTCTTT.

This clone was counted between two and nine times. The J gene is TRBJ2-5, the V gene TRBV6-5, with D maybe TRBD1 (7 bases). The V gene's germline CDR1 is MNHEY and CDR2 SVGAGI. V lost 3 bases, J lost 3 bases, and 14 bases lay in between. This CDR3 region has 15 residues. The CDR3 is CASSYVRGVEETQYF. CDR3 nucleotide sequence: TGTGCCAGCAGTTATGTCAGGGGGGTCGAAGAGACCCAGTACTTC.

The chain joins TRBV6-5 to TRBJ1-1, with D perhaps matching TRBD1 (5 bases). V was cut by 2 bases and J by 11 bases, with 9 bases left in between. The germline gives CDR1 MNHEY, CDR2 SVGAGI. CDR3 size: 11 residues. Written as DNA, the CDR3 is TGTGCCAGCAGTTACCGCAGGGTGGCTTTCTTT. Translating it yields CASSYRRVAFF.

This sequence joins TRBV28 and TRBJ2-3; 13 bases fit TRBD2. The CDR3 extends over 16 amino acids. The trim removed 4 bases at V and 2 bases at J, leaving 3 bases unmatched. The germline CDR1 and CDR2 sequences are MDHEN and SYDVKM. The CDR3 DNA reads as TGTGCCAGCAGTTCGGGACTAGCGGGGCTCACAGATACGCAGTATTTT. Protein sequence: CASSSGLAGLTDTQYF.

The J gene is TRBJ2-7, the V gene TRBV28; D not resolved. CDR3 length equals 13 residues. In germline, CDR1 is MDHEN, CDR2 SYDVKM. The ends were cut back, 3 bases at V and 6 bases at J, with 12 bases in the middle. The CDR3 is CASSFDRSAEQYF. The CDR3, as DNA: TGTGCCAGCAGTTTCGATCGGAGCGCCGAGCAGTACTTC.

The chain combines TRBV6-5 with TRBJ2-7; D gene unclear. Germline assignment: CDR1 MNHEY and CDR2 SVGAGI. The CDR3 is 14 residues long. V lost 0 bases, J lost 1 base, and 7 bases lay in between. The CDR3, as DNA: TGTGCCAGCAGTTACTCGTGGCAGTCCTACGAGCAGTACTTC. It codes for CASSYSWQSYEQYF.

The chain links TRBV6-1 to TRBJ1-1; no clear D gene. This CDR3 contains 14 residues. The V gene lost 6 bases and the J gene lost 2 bases, with 13 bases spanning the gap. In germline, CDR1 is MNHNS, CDR2 SASEGT. CDR3 residues: CASRESPLNTEAFF. The CDR3 nucleotides read TGTGCCAGCAGGGAGTCACCTCTTAACACTGAAGCTTTCTTT.

This sequence joins TRBV5-6 and TRBJ2-2; 8 nucleotides match TRBD2. Looked up from germline, CDR1 is SGHDT and CDR2 is YYEEEE. Unmatched junction bases numbered 8, after V lost 1 base and J lost 6 bases. The CDR3 is made up of 16 amino acids. The CDR3 coding sequence is TGTGCCAGCAGCTTGTATCGGGAGGGGGTCTCCGGGGAGCTGTTTTTT. Protein product: CASSLYREGVSGELFF.

This chain uses TRBV2 with TRBJ2-3, with TRBD2 matching over 10 bases. The CDR3 runs to 15 residues. Germline CDR1 and CDR2: SNHLY and FYNNEI. J lost 2 bases, V lost 10 bases, and 9 bases had no gene match. This chain's CDR3 is CAITLAGGSTDTQYF. Here the CDR3 DNA reads TGTGCCATCACGTTAGCGGGAGGCTCCACAGATACGCAGTATTTT. Supplemented by reference TRBV2 and TRBJ2-3, the full variable domain reads EPEVTQTPSHQVTQMGQEVILRCVPISNHLYFYWYRQILGQKVEFLVSFYNNEISEKSEIFDDQFSVERPDGSNFTLKIRSTKLEDSAMYFCAITLAGGSTDTQYFGPGTRLTVL.

The genes are TRBV7-3 and TRBJ2-1; no firm D call. CDR1 is SGHTA, CDR2 FQGTGA, per germline. Trimming shortened V by 2 bases and J by 9 bases, and 11 bases separated the two germline ends. This CDR3 region has 13 residues. The CDR3: CASSLRRGTEQFF. CDR3 sequence (DNA): TGTGCCAGCAGCTTACGACGCGGCACTGAGCAGTTCTTC.

The chain links TRBV19 to TRBJ2-7; D unclear. Germline V gives CDR1 LNHDA, CDR2 SQIVND (reference sequence). The CDR3 is 16 amino acids. The V end lost 1 base, the J end lost 3 bases, and 16 bases lay between the germline ends. The CDR3 DNA is TGTGCCAGTAGTATAGTCCCCATGGTCGGTTACTACGAGCAGTACTTC. Translation: CASSIVPMVGYYEQYF.

The V and J genes are TRBV14 and TRBJ1-6, with a weak D call TRBD1 (5 bases). From germline, CDR1 is SGHDN and CDR2 FVKESK. The CDR3 totals 16 residues. V lost 4 bases and J lost 3, with 13 bases in between. In nucleotides, the CDR3 is TGTGCCAGCAGCCCAGCACTTGACAGCTATAATTCACCCCTCCACTTT. It translates to CASSPALDSYNSPLHF.

The V gene is TRBV5-1, the J gene TRBJ2-2; TRBD1 is a possible D gene (5 bases). Trimming cost V 1 base and J 0 bases, with 16 bases left between them. Germline V gene sequence: CDR1 SGHRS, CDR2 YFSETQ. This CDR3 comprises 18 residues. In DNA form, the CDR3 reads TGCGCCAGCAGCTTGACCACGCGACAGACCGCGAACACCGGGGAGCTGTTTTTT. Protein: CASSLTTRQTANTGELFF.

This clone has just a few counts. The chain links TRBV15 to TRBJ1-1, with 9 bases matching TRBD1. This CDR3 is built from 14 residues. The germline gives CDR1 LNHNV, CDR2 YYDKDF (reference sequence). CDR3 loop: CATGQGKWNTEAFF. Here the CDR3 DNA reads TGTGCTACGGGACAGGGAAAATGGAACACTGAAGCTTTCTTT.